This TCR beta chain was captured in a study of shared clonotypes between healthy human individuals. This CDR3 is built from 11 residues. The ends were cut back, 0 bases at V and 8 bases at J, with 5 bases in the middle. Germline CDR1 and CDR2: GTSNPN and SVGIG (reference sequence). Sequenced by immunoSEQ multiplex PCR; TCRdb stores in-frame clones only, minus some. The table records about 1 million clones, about 70% of them present only once. Study-wide results and caveats: Measured sharing among donors was expected to vary with sequencing depth.

For this clone: Its target is not known.

The sequence derives from a man younger than 30 in good health. Source material: memory CD4+ T cells sorted from blood. Regarding subset: CD45RA-negative fraction. The V and J genes are TRBV30 and TRBJ2-1; D gene uncertain. The CDR3 protein is CAWSVRHEQFF. In DNA form, the CDR3 reads TGTGCCTGGAGTGTAAGGCATGAGCAGTTCTTC.